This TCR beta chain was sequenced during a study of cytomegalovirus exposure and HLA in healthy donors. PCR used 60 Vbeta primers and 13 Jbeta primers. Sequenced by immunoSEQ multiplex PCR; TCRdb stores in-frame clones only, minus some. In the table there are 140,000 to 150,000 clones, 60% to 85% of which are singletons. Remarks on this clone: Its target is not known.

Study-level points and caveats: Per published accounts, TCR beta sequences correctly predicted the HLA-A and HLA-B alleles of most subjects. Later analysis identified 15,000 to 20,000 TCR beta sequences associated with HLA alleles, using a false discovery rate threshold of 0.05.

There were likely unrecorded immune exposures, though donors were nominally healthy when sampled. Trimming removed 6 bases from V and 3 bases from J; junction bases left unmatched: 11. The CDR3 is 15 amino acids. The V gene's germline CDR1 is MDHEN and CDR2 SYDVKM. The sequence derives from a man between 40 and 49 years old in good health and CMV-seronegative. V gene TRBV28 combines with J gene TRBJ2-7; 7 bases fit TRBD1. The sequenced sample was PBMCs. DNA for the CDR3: TGTGCCAGCAGCTCCCCCAGGGGGACCTACTACGAGCAGTACTTC. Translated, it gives CASSSPRGTYYEQYF.